The next 16 T cell receptor beta chains were all read from a single sample in a study of cytomegalovirus exposure and HLA in healthy donors. A multiplex PCR was run with 60 Vbeta primers and 13 Jbeta primers. Data came from immunoSEQ multiplex PCR; TCRdb stores just in-frame clones and leaves some out. This sample has under 250,000 clones, with over 80% found just once. Sequencing was done on a sample of PBMCs. These receptors were taken from a boy younger than 10 in good health and CMV-seronegative.

The V and J genes are TRBV2 and TRBJ1-4; TRBD1 agrees at 8 bases. The germline gives CDR1 SNHLY, CDR2 FYNNEI. This CDR3 has 14 amino acids. Germline trimming cut 7 bases from V and 8 bases from J; bases unmatched to any gene: 9. The CDR3 DNA follows: TGTGCCAGCAAGACAGGGGCCCCGAGCGAAAAACTGTTTTTT. This encodes CASKTGAPSEKLFF.

The rearrangement uses TRBV5-1 and TRBJ2-7; D may be TRBD1 (5 bases). The V and J ends lost 2 bases and 3 bases respectively, with 15 bases between them. CDR1 and CDR2 (germline): SGHRS, YFSETQ. The CDR3 is 15 amino acids. CDR3 loop: CASSFGQGDFYEQYF. CDR3 DNA: TGCGCCAGCAGCTTCGGGCAGGGTGATTTCTACGAGCAGTACTTC.

The chain carries TRBV13 and TRBJ2-7; tentatively, D is TRBD2 (6 bases). The CDR3 consists of 14 residues. In germline, CDR1 is PRHDT, CDR2 FYEKMQ (reference sequence). V shed 5 bases and J shed 6 bases, with 17 bases lying between them. As DNA, the CDR3 is TGTGCCAGCAGCCCGGGACGAGGGGACTCCGAGCAGTACTTC. Protein: CASSPGRGDSEQYF.

The chain is built from TRBV5-6 and TRBJ2-7; 8 positions agree with TRBD2. Germline V gene sequence: CDR1 SGHDT, CDR2 YYEEEE. The V gene end was trimmed by 0 bases and the J gene end by 2 bases; junction bases not matched to a gene: 7. The CDR3 has 16 residues. CDR3 sequence reads: CASSLESGSLTYEQYF. The CDR3, as DNA: TGTGCCAGCAGCTTGGAAAGCGGGAGTCTCACCTACGAGCAGTACTTC.

The chain uses TRBV5-8 and TRBJ1-3; D might be TRBD1 (5 bases). Germline V lookup: CDR1 SGHTS, CDR2 YDEGEE. The CDR3 is 15 amino acids. Trimming took off 0 bases at V and 2 bases at J, with 9 bases between the two ends. This CDR3 reads CASSLGGHPGNTIYF. CDR3 coding DNA: TGTGCCAGCAGCTTGGGAGGACACCCTGGAAACACCATATATTTT.

This clone was observed once. This sequence joins TRBV7-3 and TRBJ1-3, with no clear D. Between the trimmed V and J ends, which lost 0 bases and 0 bases, there was a span of 6 bases. The length of the CDR3 is 15 residues. The V gene's germline CDR1 is SGHTA and CDR2 FQGTGA. As DNA, the CDR3 is TGTGCCAGCAGCTTAACTCCAGACTCTGGAAACACCATATATTTT. As protein: CASSLTPDSGNTIYF.

This chain connects TRBV28 to TRBJ2-3; a possible D gene is TRBD2 (6 bases). Between the trimmed V and J ends, which lost 2 bases and 4 bases, there was a span of 10 bases. The germline gives CDR1 MDHEN, CDR2 SYDVKM. The CDR3 contains 14 residues. The CDR3 loop is CASSLGGSSDTQYF. The CDR3, as DNA: TGTGCCAGCAGTTTAGGGGGGTCTTCAGATACGCAGTATTTT. The variable domain in full, completed from reference TRBV28 and TRBJ2-3, reads DVKVTQSSRYLVKRTGEKVFLECVQDMDHENMFWYRQDPGLGLRLIYFSYDVKMKEKGDIPEGYSVSREKKERFSLILESASTNQTSMYLCASSLGGSSDTQYFGPGTRLTVL.

This clone has only a few counts. The CDR3: CASSPGAGENYGYTF. The CDR3 DNA reads TGTGCCAGCAGCCCAGGGGCAGGGGAGAACTATGGCTACACCTTC. J is TRBJ1-2 and V is TRBV11-3; D is perhaps TRBD1 (6 bases). V shed 5 bases and J shed 2 bases, with 15 bases lying between them. CDR1 is SGHNT and CDR2 is YENEEA in the germline V gene. The CDR3 spans 15 residues.

V gene TRBV10-1 combines with J gene TRBJ2-2, with D unclear. In germline, CDR1 is WNHNN, CDR2 SYGVQD (reference sequence). CDR3 length equals 17 residues. With 4 bases removed from V and 1 base from J, the gap between germline ends came to 16 bases. The DNA of the CDR3 is TGCGCCAGCAGTGGGGTCCGAGCGAGTGAGAACACCGGGGAGCTGTTTTTT. Translated: CASSGVRASENTGELFF.

The V and J genes are TRBV27 and TRBJ2-1; 7 positions match TRBD1. CDR3 length: 13 amino acids. Germline lookup yields CDR1 MNHEY and CDR2 SMNVEV (reference sequence). J was trimmed by 7 bases and V by 8 bases; bases with no gene match: 8. The CDR3 DNA sequence: TGTGCCAGCCGGGACAGCCTGGGGAATGAGCAGTTCTTC. Protein sequence: CASRDSLGNEQFF.

The rearrangement uses TRBV7-9 and TRBJ2-7, with D perhaps TRBD1 (6 bases). Germline V gene data show CDR1 as SEHNR and CDR2 as FQNEAQ (reference sequence). V was pared by 4 bases and J by 2 bases, with 18 bases between. The CDR3 runs 16 residues. CDR3 sequence (DNA): TGTGCCAGCAGCTCAAGTAGGGGGATACGGGCCTACGAGCAGTACTTC. Translating it yields CASSSSRGIRAYEQYF.

This clone was detected only a few times. The rearrangement joins TRBV6-1 to TRBJ2-1; 11 nucleotides match TRBD1. Per the germline V gene, CDR1 is MNHNS and CDR2 is SASEGT. Trimming took 3 bases from V and 10 from J; bases not matched to a gene: 8. The CDR3 extends over 15 amino acids. CDR3 coding DNA: TGTGCCAGCAGTGAGGAGGACAGGGGGCGCAAGGAGCAGTTCTTC. Amino acid sequence: CASSEEDRGRKEQFF.

The rearrangement uses TRBV10-3 and TRBJ1-2; 7 bases agree with TRBD1. V lost 4 bases, J lost 5 bases, and 7 bases stayed unmatched. CDR3 length equals 14 residues. Germline lookup yields CDR1 ENHRY and CDR2 SYGVKD. The CDR3 loop is CAISAGGSGYGYTF. The CDR3 region has the DNA TGTGCCATCAGTGCAGGGGGAAGTGGGTATGGCTACACCTTC.

The rearrangement links TRBV27 to TRBJ1-2, with D possibly TRBD1 on 5 matching bases. The CDR3 is made up of 13 amino acids. Germline CDR1 and CDR2: MNHEY and SMNVEV (reference sequence). The V and J ends lost 5 bases and 4 bases respectively, with 11 bases between them. Written as DNA, the CDR3 is TGTGCCAGCAGTCCCAGGGTCCCCTATGGCTACACCTTC. It specifies CASSPRVPYGYTF.

The rearrangement links TRBV12-5 to TRBJ2-1; maybe TRBD1 (7 bases). CDR3 length: 16 residues. V lost 4 bases, J lost 3 bases, and 16 bases lay in between. CDR1 is LGHNT, CDR2 FRNRAP, per germline. The CDR3 nucleotides are TGTGCTAGTGGTTCAGGGGGAGGTTCACTCTACAATGAGCAGTTCTTC. It codes for CASGSGGGSLYNEQFF.

The chain recombines TRBV7-9 with TRBJ2-1; no firm D call. Trimming removed 5 bases from V and 4 bases from J, with 15 bases in between. Looked up from germline, CDR1 is SEHNR and CDR2 is FQNEAQ (reference sequence). The CDR3 sequence is 15 residues long. The CDR3 here is CASSPSASPYNEQFF. CDR3 nucleotide sequence: TGTGCCAGCAGCCCGAGCGCCTCCCCTTACAATGAGCAGTTCTTC.